The text below deals with one T cell receptor (beta chain). The antigen is undetermined. These data belong to a study of graft-versus-host responses after intestinal transplantation. Background on the study: Every transplant recipient was induced with anti-thymocyte globulin, then maintained on tacrolimus and steroids for two to three years.

The assay was immunoSEQ multiplex PCR, and TCRdb's table has in-frame clones only and misses some. Here the sample spans over 70,000 clones, almost 90% being singletons. The study, taken as a whole, reports: GvH clones detected in recipient marrow included some appearing first in ileum or blood. Circulating GvH clone levels at their peak were associated with HvG declines (early post-transplant).

This clonotype originated in a human donor who was the organ donor for an intestinal transplant. The sample consisted of unstimulated CD8+ T cells sorted from spleen or lymph node cells, taken before transplant.

The CDR3 protein is CASMRQGGRETQYF. The CDR3 DNA is TGTGCCAGTATGAGACAGGGGGGTCGAGAGACCCAGTACTTC. The J gene is TRBJ2-5, the V gene TRBV19; TRBD1 matches 9 bases. This CDR3 contains 14 residues. The germline V gene encodes CDR1 LNHDA and CDR2 SQIVND (reference sequence). Unmatched junction bases numbered 7, after V lost 7 bases and J lost 4 bases.